The 8 T cell receptor beta chains listed next were all sequenced from one sample in a study of blood T cells in healthy people across ages. A sample-barcoded 5' primer and a J-beta primer mix were used in a second PCR of about 7 to 11 cycles. MiXCR, applied by TCRdb to the 5' RACE reads, yields one record per CDR3 protein. The profile shows about 1,600,000 distinct CDR3 sequences, around 42% of them singletons. The sequencing input was blood. All receptors derive from a woman younger than 30 in good health.

This rearrangement joins TRBV20-1 to TRBJ2-7, with 10 bases identical to TRBD2. Germline values: CDR1 DFQATT, CDR2 SNEGSKA (reference sequence). J lost 5 bases, V lost 3 bases, and 13 bases had no gene match. The CDR3 length is 16 residues. CDR3: CSARYPGASGSDEQYF. CDR3 in DNA: TGCAGTGCTAGGTACCCGGGGGCTAGCGGGAGCGACGAGCAGTACTTC.

The V gene is TRBV13, the J gene TRBJ1-1; no reliable D call. Germline-derived CDR1 and CDR2 are PRHDT and FYEKMQ (reference sequence). Trimming stripped 4 bases from V and 3 bases from J, with 15 bases between. CDR3 length equals 15 residues. For the CDR3, the DNA is TGTGCCAGCAGCTACGGAGGAAACGGGGACACTGAAGCTTTCTTT. Its protein is CASSYGGNGDTEAFF.

This chain links TRBV4-1 with TRBJ2-3; D uncertain. The V and J ends lost 1 base and 6 bases respectively, with 11 bases between them. The CDR3 loop spans 14 amino acids. Germline CDR1 is MGHRA and CDR2 is YSYEKL. CDR3 sequence reads: CASSQVYGWDTQYF. In nucleotides, the CDR3 is TGCGCCAGCAGCCAAGTATACGGTTGGGATACGCAGTATTTT.

Concerning this clonotype: Being one base from a much bigger clone, this may be a read error. The V gene is TRBV4-2, the J gene TRBJ2-3; D gene unclear. The CDR3 sequence is 15 residues long. With 1 base removed from V and 4 bases from J, the gap between germline ends came to 12 bases. CDR1 and CDR2 from the germline V gene are LGHNA and YNFKEQ. The CDR3 sequence: CASSQGLAFSDTQYF. The CDR3, as DNA: TGTGCCAGCAGCCAAGGTCTTGCTTTCTCAGATACGCAGTATTTT.

Concerning this clonotype: Its ends do not fully match the called genes, so a read error is possible. The V call is TRBV7-3, the J call TRBJ2-7; possibly TRBD1 for D (6 bases). The CDR3 covers 13 residues. CDR1 and CDR2 (germline): SGHTA, FQGTGA. The CDR3 bases are TGTGCCAGCAGCACTGGACAGATCTACGCGCAGTACTTC. This codes for CASSTGQIYAQYF.

The chain uses TRBV10-3 and TRBJ2-3; the match to TRBD2 covers 7 bases. CDR1 is ENHRY and CDR2 is SYGVKD in the germline V gene. V was clipped by 11 bases and J by 2 bases; unmatched bases: 7. The CDR3 loop spans 13 amino acids. The DNA for the CDR3 is TGTGCCGCACGGGACTACCCCACAGATACGCAGTATTTT. It yields the protein CAARDYPTDTQYF.

The rearrangement uses TRBV28 and TRBJ1-2; 9 bases are shared with TRBD1. J lost 7 bases, V lost 5 bases, and 11 bases had no gene match. Germline loops: CDR1 MDHEN, CDR2 SYDVKM. This CDR3 is built from 15 residues. The CDR3 sequence: CASSPHSDRGGGYTF. The CDR3, as DNA: TGTGCCAGCAGTCCCCATTCGGACAGGGGCGGTGGCTACACCTTC.

V gene TRBV6-5 combines with J gene TRBJ2-3; 9 positions agree with TRBD2. Germline lookup yields CDR1 MNHEY and CDR2 SVGAGI. V lost 2 bases and J lost 3; bases outside the gene matches: 6. The CDR3 is 16 residues long. CDR3 DNA sequence: TGTGCCAGCAGTTACGACAGCGGGGGGTTTACAGATACGCAGTATTTT. Its translation: CASSYDSGGFTDTQYF.